The sequence of this TCR beta chain was determined in a study of OX40 agonist ivuxolimab in advanced cancers. Using immunoSEQ multiplex PCR, the repertoire was profiled, and TCRdb retains in-frame clones only, with some absent. The data hold approximately 94,000 clones, with around 80% observed a single time. Sampled blood was obtained at baseline, cycle 4 day 1, and cycle 7 day 1. CDR3 length equals 13 residues. With 1 base removed from V and 7 bases from J, the gap between germline ends came to 10 bases. The germline V gene encodes CDR1 SNHLY and CDR2 FYNNEI. Source: CD4+ or CD8+ T cells sorted from blood, taken in a trial of the OX40 agonist ivuxolimab. The sequence derives from an adult with an advanced solid tumor such as melanoma, head and neck, liver or kidney cancer. The chain uses TRBV2 and TRBJ1-2, with D possibly being TRBD1 (6 bases). This CDR3 reads CASSEDRARGYTF. DNA of the CDR3: TGTGCCAGCAGTGAAGACAGGGCGCGTGGCTACACCTTC.